A selection of T cell receptor beta chains follows, all from one sample in a study of OX40 agonist ivuxolimab in advanced cancers. Sequenced by immunoSEQ multiplex PCR; TCRdb stores in-frame clones only, minus some. The repertoire holds just over 60,000 clones, with about nine tenths as singletons. The material was CD4+ or CD8+ T cells sorted from blood, obtained in a trial of the OX40 agonist ivuxolimab. These receptors were taken from an adult with an advanced solid tumor such as melanoma, head and neck, liver or kidney cancer. CDR3s leave out the opening cysteine and the closing phenylalanine or tryptophan. Clone sizes are given selectively: once, few, many, or a class where the clone is expanded.

>TRBV19|12|TRBJ2-5|.
ASRGTALRETQY
>TRBV18|13|TRBJ1-4|.
ASSPHPGPNEKLF
>TRBV28|13|TRBJ1-4|.
ASRPSGWGIEKLF
>TRBV29-1|12|TRBJ2-7|.
SVASGGHSYEQY
>TRBV7-9|13|TRBJ2-7|.
ASSFPTSGTDEQY
>TRBV29-1|10|TRBJ1-1|few
SVGSGNTEAF
>TRBV19|13|TRBJ1-5|many
ASSILDRSNQPQH
>TRBV9|13|TRBJ1-2|.
ASSVGAVSNYGYT
>TRBV5-1|13|TRBJ2-7|.
ASSLNSGEAYEQY
>TRBV28|11|TRBJ1-5|.
ASTNTLIRPQH
>TRBV9|14|TRBJ2-1|once
ASQDARSSSYNEQF
>TRBV28|13|TRBJ2-7|.
ASSSGTPLTYEQY
>TRBV6-1|12|TRBJ1-2|once
ASSELRFNYGYT
>TRBV5-5|18|TRBJ2-7|.
ASSPYAPLAGVIPPYEQY
>TRBV13|13|TRBJ2-2|.
ASSLAARNTGELF
>TRBV5-1|13|TRBJ2-5|.
ASSLSSGTQETQY
>TRBV4-2|14|TRBJ2-2|.
ASSQVAGVDTGELF
>TRBV6-6|11|TRBJ2-7|once
ASTAAGSYEQY
>TRBV7-3|11|TRBJ2-1|.
ASSSLSDNEQF
>TRBV2|12|TRBJ1-5|.
ASRPSRGGQPQH
>TRBV19|14|TRBJ2-2|.
ASSSLQGKNTGELF
>TRBV7-2|11|TRBJ2-2|.
ASSHRNTGELF
>TRBV19|13|TRBJ1-5|.
ASSRTGGLRQPQH
>TRBV19|11|TRBJ1-5|once
ASRIRSNQPQH
>TRBV7-2|15|TRBJ2-1|.
ASSSRLAGGPGNEQF
>TRBV14|10|TRBJ1-5|.
ASSQGDQPQH
>TRBV5-1|11|TRBJ2-7|.
ASSSDRVGEQY
>TRBV5-1|14|TRBJ2-3|few
ASSLSPGQSTDTQY
>TRBV15|14|TRBJ2-4|.
ATSSRRSVAKNIQY
>TRBV7-9|11|TRBJ2-1|few
ASSLGLGNEQF
>TRBV6-1|12|TRBJ2-5|few
ASSPWTGQETQY
>TRBV7-9|13|TRBJ2-7|.
ASSLAGLQAREQY
>TRBV7-2|14|TRBJ1-5|once
ASSLGGVGVHQPQH
>TRBV6-6|10|TRBJ2-5|.
ASGRQGETQY
>TRBV2|12|TRBJ2-5|.
ASSVDLGLETQY
>TRBV28|18|TRBJ1-1|.
ASSFLHWGEQGATYTEAF
>TRBV19|11|TRBJ1-5|few
ATSGTVRQPQH
>TRBV19|17|TRBJ2-2|.
ASSHLAGLAFANTGELF